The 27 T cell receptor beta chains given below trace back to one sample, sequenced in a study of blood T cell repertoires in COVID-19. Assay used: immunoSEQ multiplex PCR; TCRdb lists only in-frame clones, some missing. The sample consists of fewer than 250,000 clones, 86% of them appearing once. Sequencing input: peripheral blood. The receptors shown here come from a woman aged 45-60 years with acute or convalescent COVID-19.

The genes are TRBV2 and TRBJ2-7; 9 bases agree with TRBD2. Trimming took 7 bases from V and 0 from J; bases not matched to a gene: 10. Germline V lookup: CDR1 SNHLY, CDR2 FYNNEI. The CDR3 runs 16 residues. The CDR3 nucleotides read TGTGCCAGCATCTCTCTAGCGGGGAGTCGCTCCTACGAGCAGTACTTC. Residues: CASISLAGSRSYEQYF.

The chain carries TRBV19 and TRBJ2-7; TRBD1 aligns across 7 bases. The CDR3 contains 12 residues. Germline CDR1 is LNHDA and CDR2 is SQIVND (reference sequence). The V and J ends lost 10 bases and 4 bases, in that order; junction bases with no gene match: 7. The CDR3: CATGTASYEQYF. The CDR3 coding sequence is TGTGCCACCGGGACAGCGAGTTACGAGCAGTACTTC.

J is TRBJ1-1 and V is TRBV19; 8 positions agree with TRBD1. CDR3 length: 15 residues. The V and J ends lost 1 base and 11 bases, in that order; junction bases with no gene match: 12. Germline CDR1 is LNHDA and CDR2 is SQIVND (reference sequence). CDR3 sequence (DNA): TGTGCCAGTAGTATAGGAAGAGGACAGGGAGGCCGCGCTTTCTTT. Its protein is CASSIGRGQGGRAFF.

CDR3 protein: CASSLGERGGTDTQYF. The CDR3, as DNA: TGTGCCAGCAGCCTCGGAGAGCGGGGGGGGACAGATACGCAGTATTTT. The rearrangement uses TRBV7-3 and TRBJ2-3; 10 bases agree with TRBD2. V gave up 5 bases and J gave up 3 bases; unmatched junction bases: 8. The V gene's germline CDR1 is SGHTA and CDR2 FQGTGA. This CDR3 comprises 16 residues. The full variable domain, completed using reference TRBV7-3 and TRBJ2-3, is GAGVSQTPSNKVTEKGKYVELRCDPISGHTALYWYRQSLGQGPEFLIYFQGTGAADDSGLPNDRFFAVRPEGSVSTLKIQRTERGDSAVYLCASSLGERGGTDTQYFGPGTRLTVL.

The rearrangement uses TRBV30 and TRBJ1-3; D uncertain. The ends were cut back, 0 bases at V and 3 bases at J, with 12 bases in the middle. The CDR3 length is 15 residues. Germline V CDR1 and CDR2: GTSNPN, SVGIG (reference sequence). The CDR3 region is CAWSVDLASGNTIYF. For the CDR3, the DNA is TGTGCCTGGAGTGTAGATCTCGCCAGTGGAAACACCATATATTTT.

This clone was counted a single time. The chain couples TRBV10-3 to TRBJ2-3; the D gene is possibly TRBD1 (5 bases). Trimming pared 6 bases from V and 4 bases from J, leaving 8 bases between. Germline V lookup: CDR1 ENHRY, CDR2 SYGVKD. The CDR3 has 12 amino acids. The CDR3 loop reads CAIRQGSDTQYF. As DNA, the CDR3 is TGTGCCATCAGGCAGGGTTCAGATACGCAGTATTTT.

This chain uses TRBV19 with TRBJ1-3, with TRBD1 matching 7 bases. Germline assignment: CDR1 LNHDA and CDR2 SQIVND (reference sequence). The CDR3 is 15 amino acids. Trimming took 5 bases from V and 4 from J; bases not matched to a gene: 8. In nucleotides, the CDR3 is TGTGCCAGTAGTTCATCGGGACAGCCGGGAAACACCATATATTTT. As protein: CASSSSGQPGNTIYF.

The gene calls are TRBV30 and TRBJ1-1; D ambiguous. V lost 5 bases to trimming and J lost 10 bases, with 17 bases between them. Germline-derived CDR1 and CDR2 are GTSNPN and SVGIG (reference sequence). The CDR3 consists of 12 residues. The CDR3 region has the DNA TGTGCCTGGGCGCCAGCGAGACCGGGAGCTTTCTTT. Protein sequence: CAWAPARPGAFF.

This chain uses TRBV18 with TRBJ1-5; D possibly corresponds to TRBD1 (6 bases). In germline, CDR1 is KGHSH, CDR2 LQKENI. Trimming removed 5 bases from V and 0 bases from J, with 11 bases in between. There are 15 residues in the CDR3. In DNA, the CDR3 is TGTGCCAGCTCAAGGACAGTCGATAGCAATCAGCCCCAGCATTTT. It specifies CASSRTVDSNQPQHF.

The CDR3: CASSARQGATEAFF. CDR3 nucleotides: TGTGCCAGCAGTGCGCGGCAGGGGGCGACTGAAGCTTTCTTT. V gene TRBV2 combines with J gene TRBJ1-1; 8 bases are a match to TRBD1. Germline-derived CDR1 and CDR2 are SNHLY and FYNNEI. The length of the CDR3 is 14 residues. V was pared by 4 bases and J by 5 bases, with 6 bases of the junction left unmatched.

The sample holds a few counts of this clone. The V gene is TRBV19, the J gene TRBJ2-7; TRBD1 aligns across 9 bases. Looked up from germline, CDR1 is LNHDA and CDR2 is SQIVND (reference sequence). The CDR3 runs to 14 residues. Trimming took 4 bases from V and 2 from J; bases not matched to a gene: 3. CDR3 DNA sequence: TGTGCCAGTAGTACCGGGACAGGGACCTACGAGCAGTACTTC. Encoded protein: CASSTGTGTYEQYF.

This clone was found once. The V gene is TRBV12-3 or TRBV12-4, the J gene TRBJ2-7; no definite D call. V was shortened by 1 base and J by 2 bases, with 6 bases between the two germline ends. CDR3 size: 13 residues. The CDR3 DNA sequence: TGTGCCAGCAGTTTAGGGCCCGCCTACGAGCAGTACTTC. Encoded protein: CASSLGPAYEQYF.

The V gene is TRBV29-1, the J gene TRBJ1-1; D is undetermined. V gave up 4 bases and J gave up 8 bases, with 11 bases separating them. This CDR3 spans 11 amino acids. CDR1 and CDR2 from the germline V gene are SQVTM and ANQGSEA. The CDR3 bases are TGCAGCGTTGTCCCGAAGAGAGAAGCTTTCTTT. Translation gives CSVVPKREAFF. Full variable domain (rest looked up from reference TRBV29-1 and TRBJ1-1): SAVISQKPSRDICQRGTSLTIQCQVDSQVTMMFWYRQQPGQSLTLIATANQGSEATYESGFVIDKFPISRPNLTFSTLTVSNMSPEDSSIYLCSVVPKREAFFGQGTRLTVV.

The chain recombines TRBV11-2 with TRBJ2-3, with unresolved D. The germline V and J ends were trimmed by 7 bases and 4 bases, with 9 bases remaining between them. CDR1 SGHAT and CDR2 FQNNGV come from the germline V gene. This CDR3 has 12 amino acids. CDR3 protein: CASISQADTQYF. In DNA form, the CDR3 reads TGTGCCAGCATCTCCCAGGCAGATACGCAGTATTTT.

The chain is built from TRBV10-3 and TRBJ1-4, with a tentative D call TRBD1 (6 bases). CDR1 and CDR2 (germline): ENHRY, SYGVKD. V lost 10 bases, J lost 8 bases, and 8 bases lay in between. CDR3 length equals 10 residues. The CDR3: CATQGEKLFF. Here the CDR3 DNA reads TGTGCCACACAGGGAGAAAAACTGTTTTTT.

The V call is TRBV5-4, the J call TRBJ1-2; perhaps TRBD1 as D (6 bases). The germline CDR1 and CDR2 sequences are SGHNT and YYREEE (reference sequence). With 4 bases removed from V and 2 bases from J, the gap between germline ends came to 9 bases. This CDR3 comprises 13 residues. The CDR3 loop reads CASSQDRNYGYTF. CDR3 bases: TGTGCCAGCAGCCAGGACAGAAACTATGGCTACACCTTC.

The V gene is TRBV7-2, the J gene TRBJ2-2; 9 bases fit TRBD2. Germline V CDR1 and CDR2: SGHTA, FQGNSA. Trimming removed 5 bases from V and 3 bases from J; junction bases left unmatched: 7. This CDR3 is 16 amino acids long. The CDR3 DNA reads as TGTGCCAGCAGCCAGAGATTAGCGGGAGACACCGGGGAGCTGTTTTTT. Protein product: CASSQRLAGDTGELFF.

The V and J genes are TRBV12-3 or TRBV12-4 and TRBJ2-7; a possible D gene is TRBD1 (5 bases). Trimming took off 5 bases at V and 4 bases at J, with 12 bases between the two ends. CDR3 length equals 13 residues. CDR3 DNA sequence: TGTGCCAGCAGTCCAGGGTGGGGTTACGAGCAGTACTTC. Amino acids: CASSPGWGYEQYF.

This CDR3 reads CASGETSGFQETQYF. In DNA form, the CDR3 reads TGTGCCAGCGGGGAGACTAGCGGGTTTCAAGAGACCCAGTACTTC. This rearrangement joins TRBV2 to TRBJ2-5; 10 bases match TRBD2. The V segment lost 8 bases and the J segment 2 bases; nucleotides outside the gene matches: 8. The CDR3 is 15 residues long. Germline CDR1 reads SNHLY; CDR2 reads FYNNEI.

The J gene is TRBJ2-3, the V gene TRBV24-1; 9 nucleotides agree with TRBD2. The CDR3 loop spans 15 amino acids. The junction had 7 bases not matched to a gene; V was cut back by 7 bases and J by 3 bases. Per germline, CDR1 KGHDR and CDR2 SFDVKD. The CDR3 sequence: CATRGRGGQTDTQYF. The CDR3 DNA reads TGTGCCACCAGGGGGCGGGGGGGCCAGACAGATACGCAGTATTTT.

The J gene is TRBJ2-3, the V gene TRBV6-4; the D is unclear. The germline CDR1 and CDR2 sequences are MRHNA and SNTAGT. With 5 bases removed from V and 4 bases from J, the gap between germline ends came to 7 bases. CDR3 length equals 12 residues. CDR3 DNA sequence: TGTGCCAGCAGTCCCGGTTCAGATACGCAGTATTTT. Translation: CASSPGSDTQYF.

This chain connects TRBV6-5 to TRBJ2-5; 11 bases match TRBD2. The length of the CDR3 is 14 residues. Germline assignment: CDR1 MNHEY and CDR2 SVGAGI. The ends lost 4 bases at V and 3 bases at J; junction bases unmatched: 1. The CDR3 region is CASSLAGGKETQYF. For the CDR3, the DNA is TGTGCCAGCAGTTTAGCGGGGGGGAAAGAGACCCAGTACTTC.

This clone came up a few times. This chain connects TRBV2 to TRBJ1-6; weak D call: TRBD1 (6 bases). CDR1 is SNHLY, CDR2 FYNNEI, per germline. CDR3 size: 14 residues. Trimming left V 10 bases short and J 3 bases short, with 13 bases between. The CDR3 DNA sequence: TGTGCCACCAGAGGACAGCTCTATAATTCACCCCTCCACTTT. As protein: CATRGQLYNSPLHF.

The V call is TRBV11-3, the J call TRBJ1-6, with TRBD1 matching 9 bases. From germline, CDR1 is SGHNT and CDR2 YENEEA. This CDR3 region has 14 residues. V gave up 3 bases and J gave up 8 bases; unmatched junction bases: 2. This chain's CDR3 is CASSLRTGDSPLHF. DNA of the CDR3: TGTGCCAGCAGCTTGAGGACAGGGGATTCACCCCTCCACTTT.

CDR3 in amino acids: CASSYSDRGAYEQYF. The CDR3 region has the DNA TGTGCCAGCAGTTACTCAGACAGGGGTGCCTACGAGCAGTACTTC. The chain recombines TRBV6-5 with TRBJ2-7; 8 nucleotides agree with TRBD1. Germline CDR1 reads MNHEY; CDR2 reads SVGAGI. The CDR3 is 15 residues long. Trimming cost V 0 bases and J 2 bases; bases outside gene matches: 3.

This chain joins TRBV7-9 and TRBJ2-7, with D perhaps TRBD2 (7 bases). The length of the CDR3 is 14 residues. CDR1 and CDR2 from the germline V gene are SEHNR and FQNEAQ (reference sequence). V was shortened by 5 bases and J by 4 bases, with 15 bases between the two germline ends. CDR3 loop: CASSAGLGGYEQYF. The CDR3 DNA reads TGTGCCAGCAGCGCCGGACTAGGGGGGTACGAGCAGTACTTC.

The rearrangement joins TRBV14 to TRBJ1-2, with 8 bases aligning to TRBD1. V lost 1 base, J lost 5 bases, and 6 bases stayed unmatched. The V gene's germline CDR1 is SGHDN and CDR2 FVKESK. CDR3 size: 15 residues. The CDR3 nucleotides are TGTGCCAGCAGCCAAGCCAGGGGGCGGGAATATGGCTACACCTTC. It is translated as CASSQARGREYGYTF.